This TCR beta chain stems from a study of blood T cell repertoires in COVID-19. In the source study's methods: Researchers report that nucleated cell counts were estimated from reference gene primer amplification. Measured with immunoSEQ multiplex PCR; TCRdb has only the in-frame clones, and not every one. The DNA gave D and trimming, while V, J and clone size come from that table. The table records under 300,000 clones, approximately 90% of them present only once. The sample was peripheral blood. The source of this sequence is a woman aged 40 to 49 who had recovered from COVID-19.

CDR3: CAWSVGGTGLAFF. The CDR3 region has the DNA TGTGCCTGGAGTGTAGGAGGGACAGGACTGGCTTTCTTT. The chain employs TRBV30 and TRBJ1-1, with 8 bases that match TRBD1. Trimming took 0 bases from V and 11 from J; bases not matched to a gene: 8. CDR3 length: 13 amino acids. Per germline, CDR1 GTSNPN and CDR2 SVGIG (reference sequence). The full variable domain, its missing parts supplied by reference TRBV30 and TRBJ1-1, is SQTIHQWPATLVQPVGSPLSLECTVEGTSNPNLYWYRQAAGRGLQLLFYSVGIGQISSEVPQNLSASRPQDRQFILSSKKLLLSDSGFYLCAWSVGGTGLAFFGQGTRLTVV.